The rows below give T cell receptor beta chains drawn from one sample of a study of blood T cell repertoires in COVID-19. This table comes from immunoSEQ multiplex PCR, and its TCRdb copy is limited to in-frame clones, with some not included. This sample has 70,000 to 80,000 clones, with around 91% found just once. Material: peripheral blood. Receptors were obtained from a human donor in a cohort sampled during active COVID-19. CDR3s include the opening cysteine and the closing phenylalanine or tryptophan. A D gene is named only where the DNA matches it firmly. Not every row has a clone size; where given, it reads once, few, many or a size class.

>12|few|TRBV6-1|NA|TRBJ2-1
TGTGCCAGCAGTGAACTCACATTGGAGCAGTTCTTC
CASSELTLEQFF
>16|few|TRBV21-1|NA|TRBJ1-6
TGTGCCAGCAGCAAAGTTATAGGACAGCCGAATTCACCCCTCCACTTT
CASSKVIGQPNSPLHF
>14|few|TRBV11-3|NA|TRBJ2-3
TGTGCCAGCAGCTTAGCGGGGTACACAGATACGCAGTATTTT
CASSLAGYTDTQYF
>14|NA|TRBV18|TRBD1|TRBJ1-1
TGTGCCAGCTCCAGACAGGGTGGGGACACTGAAGCTTTCTTT
CASSRQGGDTEAFF
>18|NA|TRBV12-5|TRBD2|TRBJ2-1
TGTGCTAGTGGTTTGGTACTGACTAGCGGGGGGCGGACCAATGAGCAGTTCTTC
CASGLVLTSGGRTNEQFF
>16|NA|TRBV9|TRBD2|TRBJ2-3
TGTGCCAGCAGCGTCACTAGCGGGGGGACCACAGATACGCAGTATTTT
CASSVTSGGTTDTQYF
>13|NA|TRBV5-1|TRBD1|TRBJ2-2
TGCGCCAGCAGCCGACAGGGGGGCGGGGAGCTGTTTTTT
CASSRQGGGELFF
>11|large|TRBV6-5|NA|TRBJ2-3
TGTGCCAGCAGTCCGGGTGATACGCAGTATTTT
CASSPGDTQYF
>13|NA|TRBV7-9|TRBD1|TRBJ1-4
TGTGCCAGCAGCTTAGGACAGGGGGAAAAACTGTTTTTT
CASSLGQGEKLFF
>15|NA|TRBV13|NA|TRBJ2-3
TGTGCCAGCAGCTCCCGGACAGCACCGTTGGATACGCAGTATTTT
CASSSRTAPLDTQYF
>14|NA|TRBV2|NA|TRBJ1-2
TGTGCCAGCAGTGATCTGGGGGGGCCCTATGGCTACACCTTC
CASSDLGGPYGYTF
>18|NA|TRBV7-3|TRBD1|TRBJ1-1
TGTGCCAGCAGCTTAGATGGGGACAGAAGGGGTGCGAACACTGAAGCTTTCTTT
CASSLDGDRRGANTEAFF
>16|NA|TRBV15|TRBD1|TRBJ2-5
TGTGCCACCAGCGGCCGGGGGACAGGGGGCAGAGAGACCCAGTACTTC
CATSGRGTGGRETQYF
>14|NA|TRBV5-4|NA|TRBJ2-2
TGTGCCAGCAGCCAAGGGACTTACACCGGGGAGCTGTTTTTT
CASSQGTYTGELFF
>17|NA|TRBV4-3|TRBD1|TRBJ2-1
TGCGCCAGCAGCCAAGGCCCGGGACAGGAAACCTACAATGAGCAGTTCTTC
CASSQGPGQETYNEQFF
>13|NA|TRBV19|NA|TRBJ1-6
TGTGCCAGTAAGACGGGTAACGGCTCACCCCTCCACTTT
CASKTGNGSPLHF
>16|NA|TRBV5-1|NA|TRBJ2-7
TGCGCCAGCAGCCAGGGGATGCGGCCAAGCCTGTACGAGCAGTACTTC
CASSQGMRPSLYEQYF
>17|NA|TRBV7-8|NA|TRBJ1-5
TGTGCCAGCAGCCGAGCCGGTTACAGGTATAGCAATCAGCCCCAGCATTTT
CASSRAGYRYSNQPQHF
>18|NA|TRBV4-1|TRBD1|TRBJ2-6
TGCGCCAGCAGCGACCGACAGGGCGCGCCCTCTGGGGCCAACGTCCTGACTTTC
CASSDRQGAPSGANVLTF
>17|NA|TRBV6-6|TRBD2|TRBJ2-3
TGTGCCAGCAGTCCGCGGTGGAGGGGACTAGTCACAGATACGCAGTATTTT
CASSPRWRGLVTDTQYF
>16|NA|TRBV2|TRBD2|TRBJ2-7
TGTGCCAGCAGTGAAGGGAGCGGACTAGGGATCTACGAGCAGTACTTC
CASSEGSGLGIYEQYF
>15|NA|TRBV4-3|TRBD1|TRBJ2-7
TGCGCCAGCAGCCAAGATAGACAGGGAGCCTACGAGCAGTACTTC
CASSQDRQGAYEQYF
>14|NA|TRBV9|NA|TRBJ2-3
TGTGCCAGCAGCGTTTCAGGGGTAACAGATACGCAGTATTTT
CASSVSGVTDTQYF
>14|NA|TRBV3-1/TRBV3-2|NA|TRBJ1-5
TGTGCCAGCAGCCAAGGGGGGCCCCGAGGGCCCCAGCATTTT
CASSQGGPRGPQHF
>16|NA|TRBV5-1|TRBD1|TRBJ1-2
TGCGCCAGCAGCTGGGGGACAGGCTACGTTAACTATGGCTACACCTTC
CASSWGTGYVNYGYTF
>16|NA|TRBV7-2|TRBD1|TRBJ1-1
TGTGCCAGCAGCCTTTCGGACAGGGGGCTGTACACTGAAGCTTTCTTT
CASSLSDRGLYTEAFF
>14|NA|TRBV19|NA|TRBJ1-1
TGTGCCAGTAGTATCCAGGCAGTGAACACTGAAGCTTTCTTT
CASSIQAVNTEAFF
>15|NA|TRBV7-2|TRBD2|TRBJ2-1
TGTGCCAGCAGCCCAACTAGCGGGGGGGCCCATGAGCAGTTCTTC
CASSPTSGGAHEQFF
>15|NA|TRBV7-2|TRBD1|TRBJ1-6
TGTGCCAGCAGCCTACAGGGGTCTAGGGATTCACCCCTCCACTTT
CASSLQGSRDSPLHF
>14|NA|TRBV4-2|NA|TRBJ2-5
TGTGCCAGCAGCCAAGCCCCTAGCGTAGAGACCCAGTACTTC
CASSQAPSVETQYF
>14|NA|TRBV6-2/TRBV6-3|TRBD1|TRBJ1-2
TGTGCCAGCAGTTCCCACGGGACAGTCTATGGCTACACCTTC
CASSSHGTVYGYTF
>16|NA|TRBV5-6|TRBD1|TRBJ2-1
TGTGCCAGCAGCTTCTCCGGGACAGGAAGTTACAATGAGCAGTTCTTC
CASSFSGTGSYNEQFF
>14|NA|TRBV18|TRBD1|TRBJ1-5
TGTGCCAGCTCACCGGGACAGAGCGGCCAGCCCCAGCATTTT
CASSPGQSGQPQHF
>11|NA|TRBV7-8|NA|TRBJ2-7
TGTGCCAGCAGAATATCGTACGAGCAGTACTTC
CASRISYEQYF
>14|NA|TRBV3-1/TRBV3-2|NA|TRBJ1-6
TGTGCCAGCAGCGGTCGGGCCTATAATTCACCCCTCCACTTT
CASSGRAYNSPLHF
>17|NA|TRBV29-1|TRBD1|TRBJ1-2
TGCAGCGTTGTGGACGGGACAGGGGTGCTGAGAGACTATGGCTACACCTTC
CSVVDGTGVLRDYGYTF
>15|NA|TRBV9|NA|TRBJ2-5
TGTGCCAGCAGCGTATACGGGACTGAAGGGCAGACCCAGTACTTC
CASSVYGTEGQTQYF
>15|once|TRBV5-1|NA|TRBJ2-1
TGCGCCAGCAGCTTGGACCAGGTCACCTACAATGAGCAGTTCTTC
CASSLDQVTYNEQFF
>14|NA|TRBV29-1|TRBD1|TRBJ2-5
TGCAGCGGGATAGGGGGCAGGCTACAAGAGACCCAGTACTTC
CSGIGGRLQETQYF
>14|NA|TRBV9|NA|TRBJ2-7
TGTGCCAGCAGCTCACAGGGTCTGGGGTACGAGCAGTACTTC
CASSSQGLGYEQYF
>14|NA|TRBV19|TRBD1|TRBJ1-5
TGTGCCAGTAGGTTTACAGGGGCCAATCAGCCCCAGCATTTT
CASRFTGANQPQHF
>13|NA|TRBV2|NA|TRBJ2-7
TGTGCCAGCAGTGAAGCACATTCCTACGAGCAGTACTTC
CASSEAHSYEQYF
>14|NA|TRBV18|NA|TRBJ2-7
TGTGCCAGCTCACCACCGGGCCTAAACTACGAGCAGTACTTC
CASSPPGLNYEQYF
>16|NA|TRBV10-3|NA|TRBJ1-5
TGTGCCATCAGTTCTGGACAGTCGTATAGCAATCAGCCCCAGCATTTT
CAISSGQSYSNQPQHF
>13|NA|TRBV19|TRBD1|TRBJ1-2
TGTGCCAGTACTCGGGACAGGGAGTGGGGCTACACCTTC
CASTRDREWGYTF